A selection of T cell receptor beta chains follows, all from one sample in a study of T-cell memory formation after mild COVID-19. TCRdb redid the calling of the 5' RACE reads with MiXCR, one entry per CDR3 protein. The sample carries about 130,000 distinct CDR3 sequences, over 15% recorded once. Sequencing was done on a sample of PBMCs or a T cell subset sorted from them (not recorded which). All receptors derive from a man aged 18 to 29 who had mild COVID-19 (a few samples of this study predate the infection). Cell type and time point are not known. CDR3s include the opening cysteine and the closing phenylalanine or tryptophan. Fields, in order: V gene, clone size, J gene, D gene, CDR3 DNA, CDR3 protein. The D gene is left open where the match is weak. Clone size is not always given. Where it is, it says once, few, many or a class for expanded clones.

>TRBV3-1|.|TRBJ2-1|.
TGTGCCAGCAGCAGAGGGTACGCCTACAAAGAGCAGTTCTTC
CASSRGYAYKEQFF
>TRBV6-5|.|TRBJ1-1|.
TGTGCCAGCATTCCTTCGGGTAACACTGAAGCTTTCTTT
CASIPSGNTEAFF
>TRBV5-1|few|TRBJ2-3|TRBD2
TGCGCCAGCAGCGCTACTCCTACTAGCGGGGGGACAGATACGCAGTATTTT
CASSATPTSGGTDTQYF
>TRBV3-1|few|TRBJ2-5|TRBD1
TGTGCCAGCAGCCGATGGACAGGGGGTACCGAGACCCAGTACTTC
CASSRWTGGTETQYF
>TRBV30|.|TRBJ1-2|TRBD1
TGTGCCTGGAGTTCCCGGAGGGGGCGAGGCTACACCTTC
CAWSSRRGRGYTF
>TRBV12-3/TRBV12-4|.|TRBJ2-1|TRBD2
TGTGCCAGCAGTCGCGGGGGGGCTTATATTGAGCAGTTCTTC
CASSRGGAYIEQFF
>TRBV6-2/TRBV6-3|few|TRBJ1-5|.
TGTGCCAGCAGTTACTCGCCGTTACCTCGGTCCGACAGGATCAATCAGCCCCAGCATTTT
CASSYSPLPRSDRINQPQHF
>TRBV6-5|.|TRBJ1-1|TRBD1
TGTGCCAGCAGTTCGGGACAGTTCGGAAAAACCGAAGCTTTCTTT
CASSSGQFGKTEAFF
>TRBV6-5|few|TRBJ1-1|.
TGTGCCAGCAGTTACTCGGCAGGGTGGGGCACTGAAGCTTTCTTT
CASSYSAGWGTEAFF
>TRBV12-5|.|TRBJ2-3|.
TGTGCTAGTGGTACAGGACAGTCCACAGATACGCAGTATTTT
CASGTGQSTDTQYF
>TRBV5-1|few|TRBJ2-2|.
TGCGCCAGCATTCAGGGAGGCCGGGGCACCGGGGAGCTGTTTTTT
CASIQGGRGTGELFF
>TRBV24-1|few|TRBJ2-5|.
TGTGCCACCAGTGGTACTAGTATGAGGACCCAGTACTTC
CATSGTSMRTQYF
>TRBV20-1|.|TRBJ1-2|TRBD1
TGCAGTGCTAAGACAGGGGTTGGCTACACCTTC
CSAKTGVGYTF
>TRBV5-1|.|TRBJ2-2|TRBD1
TGTGCCAGCACCCGGGACAGTCCCACCGGGGAGCTGTTTTTT
CASTRDSPTGELFF
>TRBV7-9|.|TRBJ1-4|.
TGTGCCAGCAGCTTAGAAGTTAATGAAAAACTGTTTTTT
CASSLEVNEKLFF
>TRBV10-3|.|TRBJ2-6|TRBD1
TGTGCCATCAGTTACCGACCGGGACAGAGTACCTCTGGGGCCAACGTCCTGACTTTC
CAISYRPGQSTSGANVLTF
>TRBV5-1|.|TRBJ1-2|.
TGCGCCAGCAGCCTCCATCCCGAGGGTGGCTACACCTTC
CASSLHPEGGYTF
>TRBV20-1|few|TRBJ1-1|.
TGCAGTGCTGGGGCCGGTAGGAAAGCTTTCTTT
CSAGAGRKAFF
>TRBV29-1|.|TRBJ1-1|.
TGCAGCGTTTGGGGAGTTTCGGGAACTGAAGCTTTCTTT
CSVWGVSGTEAFF
>TRBV7-6|.|TRBJ2-5|.
TGTGCCAGCAGCTTAGGTGGGGGTCCGTGGGAGACCCAGTACTTC
CASSLGGGPWETQYF
>TRBV5-1|.|TRBJ1-3|TRBD1
TGCGCCAGCAGCTCCGACAGGGCCGGAAACACCATATATTTT
CASSSDRAGNTIYF
>TRBV18|.|TRBJ2-4|.
TGTGCCAGCTCACCCCTTCCCTTAGCCAAAAACATTCAGTACTTC
CASSPLPLAKNIQYF
>TRBV4-3|.|TRBJ1-5|.
TGCGCCAGCAGCCAAGACATTGGGAATCAGCCCCAGCATTTT
CASSQDIGNQPQHF
>TRBV9|.|TRBJ1-2|.
TGTGCCAGCAGCGTAGAAAGTGGACGGTATGGCTACACCTTC
CASSVESGRYGYTF
>TRBV12-3/TRBV12-4|few|TRBJ1-1|.
TGTGCCAGCAGCAGTAGTAGCGCTGAAGCTTTCTTT
CASSSSSAEAFF
>TRBV5-1|.|TRBJ2-5|TRBD2
TGCGCCAGCAGCGAGGCGGGGGGACAAGAGACCCAGTACTTC
CASSEAGGQETQYF
>TRBV5-1|.|TRBJ2-2|TRBD1
TGCGCCAGCAGCTTGGGGGACAGCACAATCACCGGGGAGCTGTTTTTT
CASSLGDSTITGELFF
>TRBV5-4|few|TRBJ2-1|.
TGTGCCAGCAGCTTGGACCTTGGTGAGCAGTTCTTC
CASSLDLGEQFF